The source of this T cell receptor (beta chain) is a study of T-cell reconstitution after alpha-beta-depleted transplantation in children. Unique molecular identifiers were incorporated into the prepared TCRbeta library. TCRdb itself ran the PCR reads through MiXCR, one entry per CDR3 protein. Among hundreds of thousands of distinct CDR3 sequences, around an eighth were seen once, and the ten largest hold 4.5% to 6%. The material was PBMCs from the stem cell graft donor, obtained from the stem cell graft. This TCR derives from a human donor who donated a stem cell graft to a child with combined immunodeficiency.

This chain's CDR3 is CASSIRDGNYGYTF. The DNA of the CDR3 is TGTGCCAGCAGCATAAGGGACGGAAACTATGGCTACACCTTC. This sequence joins TRBV7-2 and TRBJ1-2, with D possibly TRBD1 on 5 matching bases. In germline, CDR1 is SGHTA, CDR2 FQGNSA. The CDR3 extends over 14 amino acids. V shed 5 bases and J shed 2 bases, with 12 bases lying between them.